This T cell receptor (beta chain) derives from a study of T cell repertoires in cytomegalovirus infection. On the study more broadly: In public TCR beta signatures, there were indications of both CMV infection and matching HLA type. Study-level points and caveats: HLA-C-restricted TCR beta clonotypes specific for CMV led the ex vivo response.

TCRdb redid the calling of the reads with MiXCR, one entry per CDR3 protein. The table has 250,000 to 350,000 distinct CDR3 sequences, more than 20% seen once. This clonotype was seen at least ten times. Its antigen remains unknown. Trimming cost V 3 bases and J 0 bases, with 12 bases left between them. The CDR3 contains 15 residues. CDR1 and CDR2 (germline): SEHNR, FQNEAQ (reference sequence). This receptor was identified in a human donor in good health (CMV status not recorded). Some clones in this sample may be carry-over from other donors' samples. The V call is TRBV7-9, the J call TRBJ2-7; tentatively, D is TRBD1 (5 bases). The sample consisted of PBMCs. CDR3: CASSLGQIYSYEQYF. The CDR3 DNA follows: TGTGCCAGCAGCTTGGGGCAGATTTACTCCTACGAGCAGTACTTC. The variable domain in full, with the rest retrieved from reference TRBV7-9 and TRBJ2-7, is DTGVSQNPRHKITKRGQNVTFRCDPISEHNRLYWYRQTLGQGPEFLTYFQNEAQLEKSRLLSDRFSAERPKGSFSTLEIQRTEQGDSAMYLCASSLGQIYSYEQYFGPGTRLTVT.